This TCR beta chain emerged from a study of regulatory T cells in long-lasting Graves disease. Broader study findings: TRBV28 was favored in persistent disease, as were TRBJ1-2 and TRBJ2-5.

Both iRepertoire HTBI primers and Arm-PCR of CDR3 regions were used to build the TCR beta libraries. MiXCR, run by TCRdb on the multiplex PCR reads, gives a single entry per CDR3 protein. The sample includes approximately 400,000 distinct CDR3 sequences, more than 20% of them seen just once. Time point indicated: persistent/refractory GD, antithyroid drugs over 5 years with positive TRAb. Following extraction of RNA from PBMCs, that RNA was used to make the TCR library. With respect to this clonotype: Its antigen is not identified.

Trimming cost V 4 bases and J 4 bases; bases outside gene matches: 14. CDR1 is WSHSY and CDR2 is SAAADI in the germline V gene. This CDR3 is 17 amino acids long. This material consisted of peripheral blood mononuclear cells (PBMCs), taken when the disease was refractory, from a patient treated with antithyroid drugs. This clonotype was sampled from a woman in her thirties or forties with Graves disease. The chain has TRBV10-2 and TRBJ2-3, with TRBD2 matching over 7 bases. This chain's CDR3 is CASSAREEGPSPDTQYF. The CDR3 DNA follows: TGCGCCAGCAGTGCCCGGGAGGAAGGGCCATCTCCAGATACGCAGTATTTT.